This T cell receptor (beta chain) was documented in a study of vaccination and CD4 T cells after COVID-19. In the study overall: Of the convalescent patients, who were SARS-CoV-2 positive by nasal swab PCR, about ten had mild and one severe disease. The convalescent population consisted of six males and four females, two of whom were of Hispanic ethnicity. Samples were taken after vaccination, a median of approximately 73 days after dose two, with a range of 14 to 241.

Documented treatment: approximately 9-day PBMC culture with coronavirus spike peptide pools or control peptides (ViraFEST assay). Positive PCR dates covered March to December 2020, before US Alpha, Beta and Delta variants. V was cut by 3 bases and J by 6 bases, with 21 bases left in between. The CDR3 length is 16 residues. The V gene's germline CDR1 is LNHDA and CDR2 SQIVND (reference sequence). To note about this clonotype: Its specificity is not known.

Researchers used the Oncomine TCR Beta short-read assay to sequence DNA from cultured CD4+ T cells. Each CDR3 protein gets one entry after TCRdb re-called the PCR reads with MiXCR. The sample holds 15,000 or so distinct CDR3 sequences, 43% seen once. The sequence came from a human donor who had recovered from COVID-19. Sequenced input: CD4+ T cells from blood, cultured in vitro. The chain links TRBV19 to TRBJ2-7; D may correspond to TRBD1 or TRBD2 (6 bases each). The CDR3 DNA reads as TGTGCCAGTAGTATTGGGGGGTCACCAGCCAGGGGCGAGCAGTACTTC. Encoded protein: CASSIGGSPARGEQYF.